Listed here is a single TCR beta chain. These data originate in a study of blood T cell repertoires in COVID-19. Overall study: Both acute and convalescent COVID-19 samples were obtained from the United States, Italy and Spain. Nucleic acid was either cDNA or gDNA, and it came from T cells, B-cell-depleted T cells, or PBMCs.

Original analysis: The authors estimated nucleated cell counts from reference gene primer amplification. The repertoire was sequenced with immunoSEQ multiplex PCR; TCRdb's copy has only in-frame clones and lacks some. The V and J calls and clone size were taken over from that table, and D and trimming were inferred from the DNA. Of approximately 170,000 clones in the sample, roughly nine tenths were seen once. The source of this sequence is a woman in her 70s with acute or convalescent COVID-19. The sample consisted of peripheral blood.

In DNA, the CDR3 is TGCGCCAGCAGCACAGGGGGCGGACGTAATTATGGCTACACCTTC. Translation: CASSTGGGRNYGYTF. The chain uses TRBV5-1 and TRBJ1-2; TRBD1 aligns across 9 bases. V was pared by 4 bases and J by 5 bases, with 9 bases of the junction left unmatched. From germline, CDR1 is SGHRS and CDR2 YFSETQ. The CDR3 sequence is 15 residues long.